This T cell receptor beta chain was captured in a study of shared clonotypes between healthy human individuals. Notes on the study in general: Sharing across four donors was highest in naive CD4 (around 5%) and lowest in memory CD8 (approximately 0.4%).

Naive-designated CD8 cells lacked CD45RO, were positively enriched for CCR7, and omitted terminally differentiated effector memory CD45RA+ cells. As concerns this clone: Its cognate antigen is unknown.

CDR3 length: 16 amino acids. Germline CDR1 and CDR2: SNHLY and FYNNEI. The V end was cut by 1 base, the J end by 3 bases, with 15 bases between. Several immunoSEQ 96-well plates shared each subset's DNA, each plate a replicate. The input for sorted-subset replicate PCRs was approximately 200 ng DNA, about 30,000 T cell genomes. The repertoire was sequenced with immunoSEQ multiplex PCR; TCRdb's copy has only in-frame clones and lacks some. Among more than 550,000 clones listed, approximately 90% were seen once. This TCR came from a man aged 25-40 years in good health. This rearrangement joins TRBV2 to TRBJ1-2; TRBD1 is a possible D gene (5 bases). Sequenced: naive CD8+ T cells sorted from blood. CDR3 residues: CASSEEAQGGDYGYTF. The CDR3 nucleotides are TGTGCCAGCAGTGAAGAGGCGCAGGGCGGGGACTATGGCTACACCTTC.